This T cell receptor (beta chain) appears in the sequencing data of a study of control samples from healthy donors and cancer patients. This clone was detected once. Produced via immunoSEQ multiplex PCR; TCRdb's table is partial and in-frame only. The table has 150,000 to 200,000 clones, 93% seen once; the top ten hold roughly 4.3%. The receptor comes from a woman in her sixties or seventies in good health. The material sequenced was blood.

Written as DNA, the CDR3 is TGTGCCAGCATCCGACAGGGGGCCTTCTCTGGAAACACCATATATTTT. Amino acids: CASIRQGAFSGNTIYF. The chain is built from TRBV19 and TRBJ1-3; 10 bases are shared with TRBD1. Per the germline V gene, CDR1 is LNHDA and CDR2 is SQIVND (reference sequence). This CDR3 has 16 amino acids. J gave up 0 bases and V 9 bases, and 8 bases lay outside the gene matches.